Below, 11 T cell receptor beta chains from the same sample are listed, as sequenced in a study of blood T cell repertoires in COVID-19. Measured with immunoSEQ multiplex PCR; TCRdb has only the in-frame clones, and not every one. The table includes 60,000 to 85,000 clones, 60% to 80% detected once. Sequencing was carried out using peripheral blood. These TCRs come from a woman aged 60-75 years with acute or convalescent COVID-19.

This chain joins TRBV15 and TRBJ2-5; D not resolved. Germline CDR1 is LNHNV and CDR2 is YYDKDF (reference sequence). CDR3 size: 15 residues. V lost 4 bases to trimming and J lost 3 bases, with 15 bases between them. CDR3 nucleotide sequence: TGTGCCACCAGCAAATACAGAACCGTTGAAGAGACCCAGTACTTC. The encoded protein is CATSKYRTVEETQYF.

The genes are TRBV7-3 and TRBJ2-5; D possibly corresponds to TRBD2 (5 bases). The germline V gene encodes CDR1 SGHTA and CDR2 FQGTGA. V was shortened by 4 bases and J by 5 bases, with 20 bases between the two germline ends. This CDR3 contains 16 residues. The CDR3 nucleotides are TGTGCCAGCAGCTCCTCGGGGTCGAGTTTGAGGGAGACCCAGTACTTC. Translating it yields CASSSSGSSLRETQYF. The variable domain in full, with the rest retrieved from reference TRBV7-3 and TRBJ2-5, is GAGVSQTPSNKVTEKGKYVELRCDPISGHTALYWYRQSLGQGPEFLIYFQGTGAADDSGLPNDRFFAVRPEGSVSTLKIQRTERGDSAVYLCASSSSGSSLRETQYFGPGTRLLVL.

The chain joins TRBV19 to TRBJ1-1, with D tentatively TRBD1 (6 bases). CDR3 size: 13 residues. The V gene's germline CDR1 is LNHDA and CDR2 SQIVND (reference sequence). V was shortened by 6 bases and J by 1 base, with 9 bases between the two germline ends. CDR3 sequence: CASSQQGNTEAFF. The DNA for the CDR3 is TGTGCCAGTAGCCAACAGGGGAACACTGAAGCTTTCTTT.

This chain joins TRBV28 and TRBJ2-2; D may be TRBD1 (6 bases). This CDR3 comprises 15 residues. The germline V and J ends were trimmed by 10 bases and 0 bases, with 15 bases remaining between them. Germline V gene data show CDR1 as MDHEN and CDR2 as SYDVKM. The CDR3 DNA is TGTGCCACACAGGGTAGGCCCCCGAACACCGGGGAGCTGTTTTTT. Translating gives CATQGRPPNTGELFF.

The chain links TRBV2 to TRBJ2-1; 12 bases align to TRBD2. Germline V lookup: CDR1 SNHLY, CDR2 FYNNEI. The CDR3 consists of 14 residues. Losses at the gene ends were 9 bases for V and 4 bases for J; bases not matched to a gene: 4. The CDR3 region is CARTSGGTYNEQFF. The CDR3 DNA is TGTGCCAGGACTAGCGGGGGTACATACAATGAGCAGTTCTTC.

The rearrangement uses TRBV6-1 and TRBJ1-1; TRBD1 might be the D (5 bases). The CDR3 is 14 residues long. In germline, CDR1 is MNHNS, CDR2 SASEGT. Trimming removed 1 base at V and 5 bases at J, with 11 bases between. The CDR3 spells CASSEGGARTEAFF. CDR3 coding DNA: TGTGCCAGCAGTGAAGGCGGGGCGCGGACTGAAGCTTTCTTT.

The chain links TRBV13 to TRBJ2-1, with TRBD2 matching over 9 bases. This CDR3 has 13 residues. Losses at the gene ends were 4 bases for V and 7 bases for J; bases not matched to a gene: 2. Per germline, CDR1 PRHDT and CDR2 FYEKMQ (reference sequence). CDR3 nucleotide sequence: TGTGCCAGCAGCTCGCGGGGGGGTAATGAGCAGTTCTTC. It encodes CASSSRGGNEQFF.

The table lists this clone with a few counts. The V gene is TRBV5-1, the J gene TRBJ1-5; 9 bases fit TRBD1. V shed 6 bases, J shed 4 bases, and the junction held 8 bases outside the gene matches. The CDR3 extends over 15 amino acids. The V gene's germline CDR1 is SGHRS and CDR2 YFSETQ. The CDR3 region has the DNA TGCGCCAGCAAGGAAGGGACAGGGACAAATCAGCCCCAGCATTTT. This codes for CASKEGTGTNQPQHF.

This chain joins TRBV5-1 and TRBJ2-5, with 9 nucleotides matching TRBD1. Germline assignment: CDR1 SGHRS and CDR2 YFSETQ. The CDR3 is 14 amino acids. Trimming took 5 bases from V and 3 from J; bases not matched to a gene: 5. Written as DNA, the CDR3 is TGCGCCAGCAGTGCGGGACAGGGAAAAGAGACCCAGTACTTC. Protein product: CASSAGQGKETQYF.

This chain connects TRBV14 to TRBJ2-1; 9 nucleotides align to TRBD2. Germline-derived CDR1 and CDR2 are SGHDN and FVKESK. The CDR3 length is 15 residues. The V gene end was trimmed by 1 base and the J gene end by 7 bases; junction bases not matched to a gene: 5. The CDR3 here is CASSQVGAGGNEQFF. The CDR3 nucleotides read TGTGCCAGCAGCCAAGTTGGAGCGGGGGGAAATGAGCAGTTCTTC.

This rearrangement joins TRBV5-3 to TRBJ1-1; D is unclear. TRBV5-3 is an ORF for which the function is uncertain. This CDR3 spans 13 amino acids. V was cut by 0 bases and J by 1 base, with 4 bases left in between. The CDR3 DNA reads TGTGCCAGAAGCTTGGTAGAGAACACTGAAGCTTTCTTT. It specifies CARSLVENTEAFF.